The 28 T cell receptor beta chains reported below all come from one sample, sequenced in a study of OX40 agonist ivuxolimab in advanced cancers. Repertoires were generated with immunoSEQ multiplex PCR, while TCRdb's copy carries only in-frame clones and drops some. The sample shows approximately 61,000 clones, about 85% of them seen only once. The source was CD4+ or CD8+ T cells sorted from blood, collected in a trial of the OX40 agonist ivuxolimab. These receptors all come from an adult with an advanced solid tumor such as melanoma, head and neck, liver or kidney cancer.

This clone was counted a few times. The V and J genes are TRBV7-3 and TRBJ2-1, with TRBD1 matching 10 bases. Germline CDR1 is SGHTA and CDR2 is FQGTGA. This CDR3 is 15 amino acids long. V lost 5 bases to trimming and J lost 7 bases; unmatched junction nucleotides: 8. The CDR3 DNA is TGTGCCAGCAGCAGAGCCGGGACAGGGGTTAATGAGCAGTTCTTC. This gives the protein CASSRAGTGVNEQFF.

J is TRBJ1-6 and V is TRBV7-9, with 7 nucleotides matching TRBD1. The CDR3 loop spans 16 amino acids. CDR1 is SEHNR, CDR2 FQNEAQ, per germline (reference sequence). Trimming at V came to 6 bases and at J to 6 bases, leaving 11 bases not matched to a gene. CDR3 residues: CASRGGAEVFNSPLHF. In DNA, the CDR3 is TGTGCCAGCAGAGGGGGCGCGGAGGTGTTTAATTCACCCCTCCACTTT.

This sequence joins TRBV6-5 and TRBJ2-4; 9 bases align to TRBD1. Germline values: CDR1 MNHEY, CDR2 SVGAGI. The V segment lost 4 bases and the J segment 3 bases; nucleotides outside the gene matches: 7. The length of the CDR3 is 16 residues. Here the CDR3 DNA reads TGTGCCAGCAGTTCCGGGACAGGGTATGGCAAAAACATTCAGTACTTC. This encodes CASSSGTGYGKNIQYF.

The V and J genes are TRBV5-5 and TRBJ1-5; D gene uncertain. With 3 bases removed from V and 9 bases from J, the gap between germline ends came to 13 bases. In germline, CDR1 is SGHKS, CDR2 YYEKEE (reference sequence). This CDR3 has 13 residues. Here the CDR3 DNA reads TGTGCCAGCAGCTACCGGGCGATGGGGCCCCAGCATTTT. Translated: CASSYRAMGPQHF.

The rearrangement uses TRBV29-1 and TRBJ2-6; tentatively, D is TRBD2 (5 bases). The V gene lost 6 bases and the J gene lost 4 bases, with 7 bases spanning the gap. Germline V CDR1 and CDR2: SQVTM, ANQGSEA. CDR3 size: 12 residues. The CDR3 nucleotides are TGCAGCGTGGGCGGGGGGGCCAACGTCCTGACTTTC. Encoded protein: CSVGGGANVLTF.

The CDR3 region has the DNA TGTGCCAGTAGTGCATTTGCAGGGGCCAACGTCCTGACTTTC. Residues: CASSAFAGANVLTF. J is TRBJ2-6 and V is TRBV19; D not certain. CDR3 length equals 14 residues. CDR1 is LNHDA and CDR2 is SQIVND in the germline V gene (reference sequence). Trimming left V 5 bases short and J 4 bases short, with 9 bases between.

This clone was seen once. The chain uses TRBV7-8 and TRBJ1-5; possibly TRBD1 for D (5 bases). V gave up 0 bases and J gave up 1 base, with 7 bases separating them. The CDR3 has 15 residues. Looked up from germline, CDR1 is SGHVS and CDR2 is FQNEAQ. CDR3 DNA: TGTGCCAGCAGCTTAGCGGGGGGAAGCAATCAGCCCCAGCATTTT. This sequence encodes CASSLAGGSNQPQHF.

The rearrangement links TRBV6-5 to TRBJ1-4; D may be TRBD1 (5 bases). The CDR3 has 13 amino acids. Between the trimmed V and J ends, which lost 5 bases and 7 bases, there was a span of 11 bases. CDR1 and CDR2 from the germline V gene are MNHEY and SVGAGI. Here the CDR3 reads CASSPGTAEKLFF. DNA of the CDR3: TGTGCCAGCAGTCCCGGGACCGCTGAAAAACTGTTTTTT.

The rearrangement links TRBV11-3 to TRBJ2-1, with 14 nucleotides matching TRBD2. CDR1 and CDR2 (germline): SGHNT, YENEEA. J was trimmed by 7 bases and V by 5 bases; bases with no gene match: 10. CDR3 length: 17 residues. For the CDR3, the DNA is TGTGCCAGCAGCCCCCCGTTCCGGACTAGCGGGAGGAATGAGCAGTTCTTC. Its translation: CASSPPFRTSGRNEQFF.

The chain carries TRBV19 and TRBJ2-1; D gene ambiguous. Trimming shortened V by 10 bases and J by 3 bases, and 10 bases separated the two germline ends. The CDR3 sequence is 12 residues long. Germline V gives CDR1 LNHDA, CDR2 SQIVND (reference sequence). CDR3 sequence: CATGSYYNEQFF. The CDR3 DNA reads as TGTGCCACCGGGTCTTACTACAATGAGCAGTTCTTC.

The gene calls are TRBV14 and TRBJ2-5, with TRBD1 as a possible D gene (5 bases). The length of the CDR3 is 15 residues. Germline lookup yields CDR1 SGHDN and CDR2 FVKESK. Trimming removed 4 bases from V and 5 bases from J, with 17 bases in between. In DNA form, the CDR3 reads TGTGCCAGCAGCCCCTCAATATCCAGGGTGGAGACCCAGTACTTC. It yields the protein CASSPSISRVETQYF.

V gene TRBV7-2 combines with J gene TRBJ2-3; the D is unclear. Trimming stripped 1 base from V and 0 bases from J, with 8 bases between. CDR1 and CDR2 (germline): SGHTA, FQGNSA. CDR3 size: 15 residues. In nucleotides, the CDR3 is TGTGCCAGCAGCTTAGGCCGCCCTAGCACAGATACGCAGTATTTT. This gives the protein CASSLGRPSTDTQYF.

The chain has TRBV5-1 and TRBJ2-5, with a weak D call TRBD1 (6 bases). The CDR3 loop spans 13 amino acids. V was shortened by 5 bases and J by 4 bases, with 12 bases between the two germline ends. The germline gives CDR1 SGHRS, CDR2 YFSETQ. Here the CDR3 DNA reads TGCGCCAGCAGAACTACAGGGTTAGAGACCCAGTACTTC. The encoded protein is CASRTTGLETQYF. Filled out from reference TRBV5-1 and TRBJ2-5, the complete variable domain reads KAGVTQTPRYLIKTRGQQVTLSCSPISGHRSVSWYQQTPGQGLQFLFEYFSETQRNKGNFPGRFSGRQFSNSRSEMNVSTLELGDSALYLCASRTTGLETQYFGPGTRLLVL.

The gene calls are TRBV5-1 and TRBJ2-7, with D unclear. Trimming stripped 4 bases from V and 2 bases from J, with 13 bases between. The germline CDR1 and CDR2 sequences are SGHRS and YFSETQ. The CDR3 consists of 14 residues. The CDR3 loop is CASSANQDPYEQYF. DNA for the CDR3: TGCGCCAGCAGCGCGAACCAGGATCCCTACGAGCAGTACTTC.

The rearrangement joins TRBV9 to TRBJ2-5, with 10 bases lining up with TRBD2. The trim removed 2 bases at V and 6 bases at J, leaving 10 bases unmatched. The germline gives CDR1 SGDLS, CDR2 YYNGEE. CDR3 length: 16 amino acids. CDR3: CASSVGLSGGTKTQYF. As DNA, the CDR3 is TGTGCCAGCAGCGTGGGTCTTAGCGGGGGGACAAAGACCCAGTACTTC.

The CDR3 DNA reads as TGTGCCAGCAGTTTACGAAGAATGGCGACTGATGGCTACACCTTC. Protein sequence: CASSLRRMATDGYTF. This chain links TRBV27 with TRBJ1-2; D ambiguous. The CDR3 is 15 amino acids. CDR1 is MNHEY, CDR2 SMNVEV, per germline (reference sequence). The V gene lost 2 bases and the J gene lost 6 bases, with 16 bases spanning the gap.

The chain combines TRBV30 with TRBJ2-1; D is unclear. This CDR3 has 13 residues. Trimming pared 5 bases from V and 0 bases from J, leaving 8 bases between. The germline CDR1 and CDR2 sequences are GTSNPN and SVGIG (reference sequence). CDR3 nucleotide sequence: TGTGCCTGGGGTCGGATCTCCTACAATGAGCAGTTCTTC. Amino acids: CAWGRISYNEQFF.

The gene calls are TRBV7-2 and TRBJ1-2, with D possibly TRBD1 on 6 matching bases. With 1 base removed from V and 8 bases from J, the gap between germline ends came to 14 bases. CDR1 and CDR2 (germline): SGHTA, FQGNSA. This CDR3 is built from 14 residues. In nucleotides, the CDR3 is TGTGCCAGCAGCTTAGGGGGCGGACAGTACGGCTACACCTTC. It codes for CASSLGGGQYGYTF.

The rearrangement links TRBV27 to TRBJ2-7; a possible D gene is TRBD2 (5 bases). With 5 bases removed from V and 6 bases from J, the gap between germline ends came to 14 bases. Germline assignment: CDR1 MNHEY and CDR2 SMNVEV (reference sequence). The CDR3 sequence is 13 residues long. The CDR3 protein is CASSPWVAGEQYF. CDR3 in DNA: TGTGCCAGCAGTCCCTGGGTTGCGGGCGAGCAGTACTTC.

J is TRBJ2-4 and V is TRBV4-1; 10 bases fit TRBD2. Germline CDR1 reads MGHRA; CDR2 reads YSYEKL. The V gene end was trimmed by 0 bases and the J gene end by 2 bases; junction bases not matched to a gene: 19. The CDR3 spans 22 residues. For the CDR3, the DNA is TGCGCCAGCAGCCAAGATAGAGGGGAGCCTAGCGGGAGATTGGGAACCAAAAACATTCAGTACTTC. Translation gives CASSQDRGEPSGRLGTKNIQYF.

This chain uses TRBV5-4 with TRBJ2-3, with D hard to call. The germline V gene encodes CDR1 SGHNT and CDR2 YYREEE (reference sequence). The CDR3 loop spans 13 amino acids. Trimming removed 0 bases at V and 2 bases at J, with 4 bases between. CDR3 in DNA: TGTGCCAGCAGCTTGGGGACCACAGATACGCAGTATTTT. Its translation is CASSLGTTDTQYF.

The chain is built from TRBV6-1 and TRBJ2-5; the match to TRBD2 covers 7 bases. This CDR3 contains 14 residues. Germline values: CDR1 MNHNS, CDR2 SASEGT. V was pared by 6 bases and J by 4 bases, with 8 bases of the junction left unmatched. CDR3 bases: TGTGCCAGCAGGTCGGGGGGTAATTCAGAGACCCAGTACTTC. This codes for CASRSGGNSETQYF.

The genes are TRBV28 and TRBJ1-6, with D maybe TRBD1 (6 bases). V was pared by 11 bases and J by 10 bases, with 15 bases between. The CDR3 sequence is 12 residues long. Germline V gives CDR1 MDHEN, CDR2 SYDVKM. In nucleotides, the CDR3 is TGTGCCGCCTACTCAGGGGAATCACCCCTCCACTTT. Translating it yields CAAYSGESPLHF.

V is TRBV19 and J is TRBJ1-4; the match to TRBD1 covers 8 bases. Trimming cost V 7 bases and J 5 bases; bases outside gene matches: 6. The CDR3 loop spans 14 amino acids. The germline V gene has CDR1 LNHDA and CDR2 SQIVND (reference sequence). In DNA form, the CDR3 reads TGTGCCAGTATGGGGACAGGATTAAATGAAAAACTGTTTTTT. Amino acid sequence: CASMGTGLNEKLFF.

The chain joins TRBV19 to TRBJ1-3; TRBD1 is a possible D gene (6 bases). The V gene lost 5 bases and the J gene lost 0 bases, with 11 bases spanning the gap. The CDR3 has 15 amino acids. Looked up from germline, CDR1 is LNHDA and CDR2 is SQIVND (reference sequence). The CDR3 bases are TGTGCCAGTAGTGACAGGCTAATCTCTGGAAACACCATATATTTT. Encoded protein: CASSDRLISGNTIYF.

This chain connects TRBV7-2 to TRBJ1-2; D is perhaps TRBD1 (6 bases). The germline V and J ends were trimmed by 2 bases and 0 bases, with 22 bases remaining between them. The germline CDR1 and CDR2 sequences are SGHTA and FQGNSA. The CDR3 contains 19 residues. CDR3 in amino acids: CASSLYLRQGSTSNYGYTF. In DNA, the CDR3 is TGTGCCAGCAGCTTATATTTGAGGCAGGGGTCGACCTCTAACTATGGCTACACCTTC.

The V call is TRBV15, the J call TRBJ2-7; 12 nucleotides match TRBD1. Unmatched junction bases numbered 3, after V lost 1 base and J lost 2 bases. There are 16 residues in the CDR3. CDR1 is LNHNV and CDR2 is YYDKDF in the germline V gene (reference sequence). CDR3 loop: CATSRGGTGGAYEQYF. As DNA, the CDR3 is TGTGCCACCAGCAGAGGAGGGACAGGGGGCGCCTACGAGCAGTACTTC.

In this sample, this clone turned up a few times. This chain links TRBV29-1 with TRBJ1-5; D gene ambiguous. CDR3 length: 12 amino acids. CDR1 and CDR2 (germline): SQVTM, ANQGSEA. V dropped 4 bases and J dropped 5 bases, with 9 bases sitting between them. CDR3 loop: CSVGGQDQPQHF. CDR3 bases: TGCAGCGTTGGAGGGCAGGATCAGCCCCAGCATTTT.